A selection of T cell receptor beta chains follows, all from one sample in a study of blood T cell repertoires in COVID-19. TCRdb's table, derived via immunoSEQ multiplex PCR, lists solely in-frame clones and lacks some. The sample has nearly 25,000 clones; 65% to 90% are singletons. Sequences were obtained from peripheral blood. These receptors were taken from a man aged 70 or older with acute or convalescent COVID-19. CDR3s include the opening cysteine and the closing phenylalanine or tryptophan. The D gene is left open where the match is weak. Rows give clone size only sometimes, using once, few, many, or a class for an expanded clone.

>NA|TRBV15|NA|TRBJ2-3
CATSRGATTDTQYF
TGTGCCACCAGCAGAGGGGCCACCACAGATACGCAGTATTTT
>few|TRBV5-1|NA|TRBJ2-5
CASSLAGRETQYF
TGCGCCAGCAGCTTGGCCGGTAGAGAGACCCAGTACTTC
>NA|TRBV2|NA|TRBJ1-2
CASSVVGDTYGYTF
TGTGCCAGCAGTGTGGTTGGGGACACTTATGGCTACACCTTC
>NA|TRBV5-6|TRBD2|TRBJ2-2
CASSSSGRATGELFF
TGTGCCAGCAGCTCCTCAGGGAGGGCCACCGGGGAGCTGTTTTTT
>NA|TRBV5-5|TRBD2|TRBJ2-7
CASSLSTSGGKKGSYEQYF
TGTGCCAGCAGCTTATCGACTAGCGGGGGAAAGAAAGGGTCCTACGAGCAGTACTTC
>NA|TRBV7-2|TRBD2|TRBJ2-7
CASSLVGGLANEQYF
TGTGCCAGCAGCTTAGTGGGGGGACTAGCGAACGAGCAGTACTTC
>NA|TRBV6-5|TRBD1|TRBJ1-1
CASSLGQGKTEAFF
TGTGCCAGCAGTCTTGGACAGGGGAAGACTGAAGCTTTCTTT
>NA|TRBV10-1|NA|TRBJ1-5
CASRFRDTIQPQHF
TGCGCCAGCAGATTCCGGGACACCATTCAGCCCCAGCATTTT
>NA|TRBV4-1|NA|TRBJ2-7
CASSQDSGPYEQYF
TGCGCCAGCAGCCAGGACAGCGGCCCCTACGAGCAGTACTTC
>NA|TRBV6-2/TRBV6-3|TRBD1|TRBJ1-2
CASSRHGTGYGYTF
TGTGCCAGCAGCCGCCACGGGACAGGGTATGGCTACACCTTC
>few|TRBV9|TRBD1|TRBJ1-2
CASTKTTGQGYGYTF
TGTGCCAGCACCAAAACTACGGGACAGGGATATGGCTACACCTTC
>NA|TRBV24-1|NA|TRBJ1-1
CATETEDTEAFF
TGTGCCACCGAGACTGAGGACACTGAAGCTTTCTTT
>few|TRBV27|TRBD2|TRBJ2-2
CASSFGASGMNTGELFF
TGTGCCAGCAGTTTTGGAGCTAGCGGGATGAACACCGGGGAGCTGTTTTTT
>NA|TRBV5-6|NA|TRBJ2-7
CASIKRASSYEQYF
TGTGCCAGCATTAAGCGGGCAAGCTCCTACGAGCAGTACTTC
>once|TRBV30|TRBD2|TRBJ2-1
CAWRPRLAGVFNEQFF
TGTGCCTGGAGGCCTCGACTAGCGGGAGTGTTCAATGAGCAGTTCTTC
>medium-sized|TRBV28|TRBD2|TRBJ2-3
CASSSTSGRTDTQYF
TGTGCCAGCAGTTCGACTAGCGGGAGGACGGATACGCAGTATTTT
>NA|TRBV5-4|NA|TRBJ2-2
CASSLKGSTNTGELFF
TGTGCCAGCAGCTTGAAGGGGTCAACGAACACCGGGGAGCTGTTTTTT
>once|TRBV7-8|TRBD2|TRBJ2-5
CASSPYGEGETQYF
TGTGCCAGCAGCCCATACGGGGAGGGAGAGACCCAGTACTTC
>NA|TRBV6-5|NA|TRBJ1-2
CASSYVSGGYTF
TGTGCCAGCAGTTACGTTTCTGGCGGCTACACCTTC
>NA|TRBV5-8|TRBD1|TRBJ2-7
CASSTGQGSYEQYF
TGTGCCAGCAGCACGGGACAGGGGTCCTACGAGCAGTACTTC
>once|TRBV10-3|NA|TRBJ1-2
CAISEFLTVNYGYTF
TGTGCCATCAGTGAGTTCCTGACAGTTAACTATGGCTACACCTTC
>NA|TRBV11-2|NA|TRBJ2-1
CASSSRTPSSYNEQFF
TGTGCCAGCAGCTCCCGGACACCCAGCTCCTACAATGAGCAGTTCTTC
>NA|TRBV7-2|NA|TRBJ2-2
CASSLVLGRNTGELFF
TGTGCCAGCAGCTTAGTTTTGGGCCGAAACACCGGGGAGCTGTTTTTT
>NA|TRBV7-8|NA|TRBJ2-7
CASSLAPGGGSTF
TGTGCCAGCAGCTTAGCCCCCGGGGGTGGAAGCACTTTC
>NA|TRBV7-9|NA|TRBJ2-1
CASSLADNEQFF
TGTGCCAGCAGCTTAGCCGACAATGAGCAGTTCTTC
>NA|TRBV5-6|NA|TRBJ2-7
CASSLAGSSYEQYF
TGTGCCAGCAGCTTGGCTGGCAGCTCCTACGAGCAGTACTTC
>few|TRBV2|NA|TRBJ1-1
CASSDSGRLTAFF
TGTGCCAGCAGTGACTCAGGGAGGCTAACGGCTTTCTTT
>NA|TRBV5-5|TRBD1|TRBJ1-6
CASSLAGQGYNSPLHF
TGTGCCAGCAGCTTGGCGGGACAGGGGTATAATTCACCCCTCCACTTT
>NA|TRBV2|TRBD1|TRBJ1-4
CASSERQGYEKLFF
TGTGCCAGCAGTGAGAGACAGGGATATGAAAAACTGTTTTTT
>NA|TRBV6-5|TRBD2|TRBJ2-1
CASIGREGRYNEQFF
TGTGCCAGCATCGGGCGGGAGGGCCGCTACAATGAGCAGTTCTTC
>NA|TRBV19|TRBD1|TRBJ1-2
CASSSPRTGGSFGYTF
TGTGCCAGTAGTTCACCCCGGACAGGGGGGAGCTTTGGCTACACCTTC
>NA|TRBV6-5|TRBD1|TRBJ1-6
CASSSGTGPGSPLHF
TGTGCCAGCAGTTCCGGGACAGGGCCAGGTTCACCCCTCCACTTT
>few|TRBV29-1|NA|TRBJ2-3
CSVDRGDTQYF
TGCAGCGTTGACCGGGGTGATACGCAGTATTTT
>NA|TRBV29-1|NA|TRBJ2-1
CSGQRANEQFF
TGCAGCGGGCAGAGGGCGAATGAGCAGTTCTTC
>NA|TRBV12-3/TRBV12-4|NA|TRBJ1-5
CASSRLAQPQHF
TGTGCCAGCAGTCGTTTGGCCCAGCCCCAGCATTTT
>NA|TRBV30|TRBD1|TRBJ2-5
CAWSLTGGETQYF
TGTGCCTGGAGTCTGACAGGGGGGGAGACCCAGTACTTC
>NA|TRBV12-3/TRBV12-4|NA|TRBJ2-7
CASSLFPGYEQYF
TGTGCCAGCAGTTTATTTCCGGGGTACGAGCAGTACTTC
>once|TRBV12-3/TRBV12-4|TRBD1|TRBJ1-2
CASMTGGGYGYTF
TGTGCCAGCATGACAGGGGGCGGGTATGGCTACACCTTC
>NA|TRBV11-2|NA|TRBJ1-1
CASSLEVAGRAEAFF
TGTGCCAGCAGCTTAGAAGTCGCCGGCAGGGCTGAAGCTTTCTTT
>NA|TRBV30|NA|TRBJ1-4
CAWGPGGTNEKLFF
TGTGCCTGGGGCCCGGGTGGAACTAATGAAAAACTGTTTTTT
>NA|TRBV24-1|NA|TRBJ1-1
CATRATGNTEAFF
TGTGCCACCCGCGCTACAGGGAACACTGAAGCTTTCTTT
>NA|TRBV25-1|NA|TRBJ1-2
CASSDLVGQDNYYGYTF
TGTGCCAGCAGTGATCTGGTTGGTCAGGACAATTACTATGGCTACACCTTC